This TCR beta chain was recovered during a study of vaccination and CD4 T cells after COVID-19. About the study: Stimulation of cells relied on overlapping spike peptides derived from SARS-CoV-2, HCoV-NL63, HCoV-OC43 and HCoV-229E.

Sequencing of the DNA from cultured CD4+ T cells was carried out with the Oncomine TCR Beta short-read assay. Investigators isolated genomic DNA from cultured CD4+ T cells. TCRdb re-derived calls from the PCR reads in MiXCR, one entry per CDR3 protein. The top ten clones hold approximately 12% of a sample with about 10,000 distinct CDR3 sequences, 25% to 35% of them seen once. Study-level results: Vaccine-specific clones in convalescent patients were spike mono-reactive in 304 of 307 cases. Only after vaccination were a median approximately 86% of convalescents' reactive clones seen.

The treatment was: approximately 10-day PBMC culture with coronavirus spike peptide pools or control peptides (ViraFEST assay). Those CD4+ T cells from the unexposed donor predate the COVID-19 pandemic (2011-2018). Four cold-coronavirus spikes, along with SARS-CoV-2 S/N, were used to probe unexposed-donor CD4+ T cells, cells permitting. This clonotype has more than one count but fewer than ten. Its antigen remains unidentified. Germline CDR1 is ENHRY and CDR2 is SYGVKD. There are 15 residues in the CDR3. Trimming took 4 bases from V and 2 from J, leaving 12 bases between them. V and J are TRBV10-3 and TRBJ1-3; the D gene is possibly TRBD1 (6 bases). Sequences were obtained from CD4+ T cells from blood, cultured in vitro. This TCR was recovered from a human donor in good health. CDR3 DNA: TGTGCCATCAGTGCCTTAGGGGGAACTGGAAACACCATATATTTT. It is translated as CAISALGGTGNTIYF.